Listed here are 11 T cell receptor beta chains from one sample, sequenced in a study of beta chain features in type 1 diabetes. The authors reverse transcribed all of the isolated RNA, so sequencing captured expressed TCRB transcripts. TCRdb's copy holds only in-frame clones and misses some; the assay was immunoSEQ multiplex PCR. The sample has fewer than 500,000 clones; approximately 15% are singletons. The source material was naive CD4+ T cells from blood. Source of these receptors: a man aged 30 to 45 in good health.

This clone was found a few times. V is TRBV7-2 and J is TRBJ2-3; 12 nucleotides match TRBD2. Unmatched junction bases numbered 10, after V lost 5 bases and J lost 10 bases. The CDR3 sequence is 15 residues long. Germline V gene lookup returns CDR1 SGHTA and CDR2 FQGNSA. This CDR3 is CASSTTSGGPWSQYF. The CDR3 DNA follows: TGTGCCAGCAGCACCACTAGCGGGGGGCCGTGGTCGCAGTATTTT.

This clone was detected only a few times. The rearrangement joins TRBV13 to TRBJ2-1, with 7 bases matching TRBD1. Trimming at V came to 4 bases and at J to 8 bases, leaving 5 bases not matched to a gene. This CDR3 contains 13 residues. Germline lookup yields CDR1 PRHDT and CDR2 FYEKMQ (reference sequence). The CDR3 reads CASSSRGFHEQFF. As DNA, the CDR3 is TGTGCCAGCAGCTCCAGGGGGTTCCATGAGCAGTTCTTC.

The chain has TRBV4-3 and TRBJ2-5; 14 bases are shared with TRBD2. The CDR3 totals 15 residues. Trimming cost V 4 bases and J 5 bases; bases outside gene matches: 3. Germline loops: CDR1 LGHNA, CDR2 YSLEER. The CDR3 DNA reads as TGCGCCAGCAGCCGCGGACTAGCGGGAGGTGAGACCCAGTACTTC. Protein sequence: CASSRGLAGGETQYF.

CDR3 in amino acids: CASSQRVGQAKNIQYF. CDR3 coding DNA: TGCGCCAGCAGCCAGAGAGTAGGGCAGGCCAAAAACATTCAGTACTTC. The V gene is TRBV4-3, the J gene TRBJ2-4; D gene uncertain. This CDR3 comprises 16 residues. With 3 bases removed from V and 1 base from J, the gap between germline ends came to 13 bases. CDR1 and CDR2 from the germline V gene are LGHNA and YSLEER.

This chain joins TRBV7-9 and TRBJ2-7; maybe TRBD2 (6 bases). V lost 5 bases, J lost 2 bases, and 19 bases lay in between. Germline loops: CDR1 SEHNR, CDR2 FQNEAQ (reference sequence). This CDR3 contains 16 residues. CDR3 region: CASSPGVGSRTYEQYV. The CDR3 nucleotides read TGTGCCAGCAGCCCGGGCGTCGGGAGTAGAACCTACGAGCAGTACGTC.

This clone was observed a handful of times. V usage is TRBV19 and J usage is TRBJ2-5, with 10 bases matching TRBD2. Germline trimming cut 3 bases from V and 5 bases from J; bases unmatched to any gene: 6. Looked up from germline, CDR1 is LNHDA and CDR2 is SQIVND (reference sequence). The CDR3 contains 15 residues. In DNA form, the CDR3 reads TGTGCCAGTAGTATGGGAGCGGGAGGGCCGGAGACCCAGTACTTC. As protein: CASSMGAGGPETQYF.

This sequence joins TRBV25-1 and TRBJ1-4; D not resolved. The CDR3 is 15 residues long. The germline CDR1 and CDR2 sequences are MGHDK and SYGVNS. V lost 2 bases and J 8 bases, leaving 15 bases between the germline ends. CDR3 coding DNA: TGTGCCAGCAGTGAAGGACGGCCGAGGCGGGAAAAACTGTTTTTT. Its translation is CASSEGRPRREKLFF.

Comment on this clone: Other nucleotide sequences from this sample produce the same CDR3. In nucleotides, the CDR3 is TGCGCCAGCAGCCCCGAAGCGGGAGCATCCTACAATGAGCAGTTCTTC. Amino acids: CASSPEAGASYNEQFF. The gene calls are TRBV4-3 and TRBJ2-1; 8 positions agree with TRBD2. CDR3 length equals 16 residues. The trim removed 4 bases at V and 1 base at J, leaving 6 bases unmatched. Germline lookup yields CDR1 LGHNA and CDR2 YSLEER.

The rearrangement links TRBV27 to TRBJ2-1; 8 nucleotides line up with TRBD1. The CDR3 consists of 16 residues. Germline CDR1 is MNHEY and CDR2 is SMNVEV (reference sequence). Trimming at V came to 0 bases and at J to 3 bases, leaving 4 bases not matched to a gene. The CDR3 here is CASSLSGQAIYNEQFF. DNA for the CDR3: TGTGCCAGCAGTTTATCGGGACAGGCGATCTACAATGAGCAGTTCTTC.

This clone has a handful of counts. This chain uses TRBV28 with TRBJ2-7, with D unresolved. Germline values: CDR1 MDHEN, CDR2 SYDVKM. CDR3 size: 12 residues. The ends were cut back, 3 bases at V and 0 bases at J, with 3 bases in the middle. The CDR3 here is CASSFSSYEQYF. In DNA, the CDR3 is TGTGCCAGCAGTTTTAGCTCCTACGAGCAGTACTTC.

This clone was counted a few times. The V and J genes are TRBV10-3 and TRBJ2-5; no definite D call. The CDR3 is 14 residues long. The germline V gene encodes CDR1 ENHRY and CDR2 SYGVKD. Trimming cost V 8 bases and J 4 bases, with 17 bases left between them. CDR3 protein: CAISNGPNGETQYF. Here the CDR3 DNA reads TGTGCCATCTCGAACGGGCCTAACGGAGAGACCCAGTACTTC.